This T cell receptor (beta chain) is drawn from a study of blood T cell repertoires in COVID-19 (dated by TCRdb to the early 2020s). For the study in its entirety: Samples covering the acute and convalescent phases of COVID-19 were provided by collaborators in the United States, Italy and Spain. The material from the prospective study consisted of cDNA or gDNA derived from T cells, B-cell-depleted T cells, or PBMCs. Subjects who had been exposed to COVID-19, were actively infected with it, or had recovered from it provided the deeply sampled blood TCRbeta repertoires that made up the dataset. The repertoires were released in a freely available public database intended as a resource for research on the immune response to SARS-CoV-2. Samples came from the ongoing ImmuneRACE study (first 160 participants) plus 1,254 subjects from 6 global collaborators. Sample metadata almost always included a de-identified subject ID, COVID-19 status, age in years and sex. Where available, HLA class I and class II types were obtained from metadata supplied by the sample provider rather than from assay-based typing.

TCRbeta CDR3 regions were amplified from genomic DNA by means of the immunoSEQ Assay, a bias-controlled multiplex PCR. Under the source paper's analysis protocol: The number of nucleated cells in each sample was estimated from the amplification of reference gene primers within the assay. Sequence reads were collapsed and filtered to measure the absolute abundance of every unique TCRbeta CDR3 rearrangement. For each sample, productive Simpson clonality was calculated as the square root of Simpson's diversity index across productive rearrangements. TCRdb mirrors the immuneACCESS table, restricted to in-frame sequences. Some clones are absent from its copies; in checked studies, under half trace to an unresolved V gene, and the reason for the others is unknown. V, J and clone size derive from that table, while D and trimming were established from the DNA sequence. This sample is represented by around 190,000 clones; 86% of them were singletons. Of the sample, roughly 5.9% falls within the top ten clones.

This clone has only a few counts. Its recognized antigen is unknown. No much larger clonotype is one base removed from it; base qualities were not supplied. The study at large found these results: The quantity of clinical and demographic metadata differed by source and by participant and was supplied without curation.

In the prospective study, participants were roughly 18 to 90 years old, resided in 24 geographic areas of the United States, and were enrolled through a virtual design. Cohort assignment in the prospective study relied on participant-reported clinical history from a screening survey and a study questionnaire. Mobile phlebotomists in the prospective study collected whole blood, serum and a nasopharyngeal or oropharyngeal swab from every participant. Prospective study participants could optionally give additional blood draws and questionnaires over an approximately two-month period. Prospective study blood samples were shipped either frozen or at room temperature before DNA extraction. The V end loses 2 bases and the J end loses 7 bases, and a stretch of 14 bases separates them. The germline V gene sets CDR1 to MDHEN and CDR2 to SYDVKM. Spanning cysteine to phenylalanine, the CDR3 consists of 14 amino acids. Just CDR3 DNA is preserved here, 42 bases in frame from base 1.

This TCR was recovered from a man aged 35 to 55 with acute COVID-19. The sequence is built from TRBV28 and TRBJ1-2, and possibly TRBD1, on 5 matching bases. Sequencing was done on a sample of PBMCs or T cells enriched from blood (not recorded which). The CDR3 region: CASSLPIGVSGYTF. The DNA is TGTGCCAGCAGTTTACCCATAGGGGTTAGTGGCTACACCTTC.